The TCR beta chain described here comes from a study of PD-L1 blockade in urothelial cancer (dated by TCRdb to 2015 to 2018). For the study in its entirety: Therapy was started in the mid-2010s for all patients, and atezolizumab 1,200 mg was administered intravenously every 3 weeks. Pretreatment tumor samples and matched peripheral blood, collected serially before and after atezolizumab treatment, underwent TCR sequencing. Patients had an ECOG performance status of 0 or 1 and had received between 0 and 3 prior chemotherapy regimens. Nine patients achieved durable clinical benefit and 20 did not. Blood samples were analyzed at two time points: 3 weeks after treatment start (second dose) and 6 weeks after treatment start. Pretreatment blood TCR-seq was available for fewer than 30 patients, at least one posttreatment blood collection was obtained for about 24 patients, and tumor TCR-seq was available for about 24 patients. About 85% of the roughly 29 patients were identified as males with urothelial cancer of bladder origin, and a prior smoking history was reported by 18 of 29 patients. Whole exome sequencing and RNA sequencing of pretreatment tumors were performed alongside TCR sequencing in the same patients. Blood samples gave a median of 141,255 T cells and 82,636 unique TCRs, with a median clonality of approximately 0.078. Durable clinical benefit was defined as a progression-free survival longer than 6 months, and TCR features were additionally tested against progression-free survival and overall survival. The study, an exploratory multi-omic analysis, examined somatic, immune and clinical correlates of response to PD-L1 blockade with atezolizumab in urothelial cancer.

The cohort comprised fewer than 35 patients with locally advanced or metastatic urothelial carcinoma treated at Memorial Sloan Kettering on a trial protocol. Peripheral blood mononuclear cells were collected pretreatment and during treatment, with between 1 and 8 total time points per patient. The Qiagen DNeasy Blood extraction kit was used to purify genomic DNA from total PBMCs and tumor samples. PBMCs were collected pretreatment and during treatment, and were isolated and stored as previously described. Here is what the overall study found, with its caveats: Patients with durable benefit showed greater expansion of tumor-associated TCR clones in peripheral blood 3 weeks after starting treatment (n of about 20, p = 0.022). Because the sample size was small (n of about 29) and many exploratory analyses were performed, the results are intended to be hypothesis-generating. Improved progression-free and overall survival was found to be associated with pretreatment peripheral blood TCR clonality below the median.

With respect to this clone: No cognate antigen has been identified for it. Qualities for individual bases were not recorded, and no much larger clone is one base off.

Synthetic TCR analog templates were spiked into each PCR so that absolute template abundance could be estimated from read counts. The immunoSEQ assay was used to amplify TCRbeta CDR3 regions from genomic DNA with bias-controlled V and J gene primers. Sequencing of rearranged TCRbeta segments was performed at approximately 20X coverage. The paper's processing steps were these. Clustering was used to correct sequencing errors, and CDR3s were annotated against IMGT to assign V, D and J genes. Only productive TCRbeta rearrangements were used in downstream analyses, excluding out-of-frame or stop-codon sequences. To compute clonality, Shannon entropy was normalized by the log of the number of unique productive sequences and then subtracted from one. Fisher's exact test with Benjamini-Hochberg correction, using a cutoff of adjusted p below 0.01, was how clones that differed between time points or between blood and tumor were identified. TCRdb carries this immuneACCESS record with in-frame sequences only. Its versions omit some clonotypes, under half of them owing to an unresolved V gene in the studies checked, with the rest unexplained. The D gene and trimming were derived from the DNA, and the V and J assignments and clone size from that table. In all, the sample holds around 100,000 clones, and 91% of those were seen once. The ten largest clones represent around 0.9% of the sample.

CDR1 is given as SGHTA and CDR2 as FQGTGA, both from the germline V gene. A distance of 10 bases separates the germline ends of V and J, which lose 2 bases and 2 bases respectively. From cysteine to phenylalanine, the CDR3 is 14 amino acids long. Of all the DNA, just the CDR3 is kept, 42 bases in frame from base 1. The origin of this receptor is a woman of 80 years or more with urothelial cancer. This specimen consisted of PBMCs, obtained around atezolizumab (anti-PD-L1) treatment. Recombination joined TRBV7-3 with TRBJ2-7; there is no confident call for the D gene. The bases are TGTGCCAGCAGCTTAGGCTCTCCTCCCTACGAGCAGTACTTC. It codes for CASSLGSPPYEQYF. Where the CDR3 stops, the reference TRBV7-3 and TRBJ2-7 genes take over; the full variable domain is GAGVSQTPSNKVTEKGKYVELRCDPISGHTALYWYRQSLGQGPEFLIYFQGTGAADDSGLPNDRFFAVRPEGSVSTLKIQRTERGDSAVYLCASSLGSPPYEQYFGPGTRLTVT.